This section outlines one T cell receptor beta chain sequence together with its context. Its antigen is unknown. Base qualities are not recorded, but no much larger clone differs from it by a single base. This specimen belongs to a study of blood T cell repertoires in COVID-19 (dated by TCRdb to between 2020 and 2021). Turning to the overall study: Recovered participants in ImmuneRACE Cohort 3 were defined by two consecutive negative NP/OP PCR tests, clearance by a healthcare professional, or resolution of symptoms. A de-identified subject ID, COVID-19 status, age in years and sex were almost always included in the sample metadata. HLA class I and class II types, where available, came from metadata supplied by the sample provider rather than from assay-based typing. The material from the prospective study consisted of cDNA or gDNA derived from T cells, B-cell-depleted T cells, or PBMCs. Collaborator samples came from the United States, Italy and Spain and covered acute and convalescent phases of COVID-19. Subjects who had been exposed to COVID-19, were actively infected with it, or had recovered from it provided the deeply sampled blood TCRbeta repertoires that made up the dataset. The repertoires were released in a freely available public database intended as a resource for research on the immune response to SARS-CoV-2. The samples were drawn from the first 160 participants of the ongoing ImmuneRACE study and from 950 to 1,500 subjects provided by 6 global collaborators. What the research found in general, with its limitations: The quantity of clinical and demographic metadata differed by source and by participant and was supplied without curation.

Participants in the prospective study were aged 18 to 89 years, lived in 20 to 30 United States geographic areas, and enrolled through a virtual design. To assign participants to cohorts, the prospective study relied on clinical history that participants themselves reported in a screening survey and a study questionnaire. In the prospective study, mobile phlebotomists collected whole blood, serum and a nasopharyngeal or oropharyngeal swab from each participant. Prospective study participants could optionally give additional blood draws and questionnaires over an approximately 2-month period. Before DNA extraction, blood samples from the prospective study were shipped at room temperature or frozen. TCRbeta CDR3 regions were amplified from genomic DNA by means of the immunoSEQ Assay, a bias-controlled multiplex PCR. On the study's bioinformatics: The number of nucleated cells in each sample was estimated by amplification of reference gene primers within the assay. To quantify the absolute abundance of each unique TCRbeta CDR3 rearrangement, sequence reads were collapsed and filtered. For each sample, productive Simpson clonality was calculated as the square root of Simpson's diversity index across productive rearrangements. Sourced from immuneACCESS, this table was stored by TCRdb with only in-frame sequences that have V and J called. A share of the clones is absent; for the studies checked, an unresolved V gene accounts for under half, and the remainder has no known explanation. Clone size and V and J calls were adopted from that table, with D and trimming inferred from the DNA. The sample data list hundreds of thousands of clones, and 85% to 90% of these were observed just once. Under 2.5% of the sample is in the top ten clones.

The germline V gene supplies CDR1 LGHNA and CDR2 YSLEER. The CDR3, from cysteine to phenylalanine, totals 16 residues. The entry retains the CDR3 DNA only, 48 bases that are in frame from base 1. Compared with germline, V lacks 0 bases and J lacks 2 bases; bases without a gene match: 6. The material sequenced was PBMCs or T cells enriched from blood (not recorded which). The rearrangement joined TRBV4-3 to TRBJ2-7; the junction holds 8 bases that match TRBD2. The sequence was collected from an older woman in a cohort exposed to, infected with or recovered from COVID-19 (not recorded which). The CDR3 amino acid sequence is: CASSQDWGLGAYEQYF. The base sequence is TGCGCCAGCAGCCAAGATTGGGGACTAGGGGCCTACGAGCAGTACTTC.